This passage covers 9 T cell receptor beta chains from one sample sequenced in a study of CD8 T cells in ankylosing spondylitis. TCRdb reanalysed the 5' RACE reads using MiXCR and keeps one entry per CDR3 protein. This sample has 25,000 to 40,000 distinct CDR3 sequences, with roughly 7.9% found just once. Sample: blood, either unsorted or a sorted T cell fraction (not recorded which). These receptor sequences come from a male donor with ankylosing spondylitis or in good health (not recorded which).

This clonotype turned up a few times. The V call is TRBV28, the J call TRBJ2-2; D is perhaps TRBD1 (6 bases). The CDR3 has 17 amino acids. Trimming pared 8 bases from V and 0 bases from J, leaving 19 bases between. Germline values: CDR1 MDHEN, CDR2 SYDVKM. CDR3 amino acids: CASLTGGGNANTGELFF. The DNA of the CDR3 is TGTGCCAGCCTGACAGGAGGTGGGAACGCGAACACCGGGGAGCTGTTTTTT.

Ten or more counts support this clonotype. The rearrangement links TRBV7-2 to TRBJ2-7; D ambiguous. The CDR3 sequence is 14 residues long. V dropped 1 base and J dropped 7 bases, with 14 bases sitting between them. Germline-derived CDR1 and CDR2 are SGHTA and FQGNSA. DNA for the CDR3: TGTGCCAGCAGCTTAGGGGCTAATCGTGGGGAGCAGTACTTC. Encoded protein: CASSLGANRGEQYF.

This clonotype was recorded many times. The rearrangement uses TRBV20-1 and TRBJ2-1; D unclear. V lost 6 bases, J lost 2 bases, and 11 bases lay in between. Germline loops: CDR1 DFQATT, CDR2 SNEGSKA (reference sequence). The CDR3 length is 13 residues. The CDR3 region is CSAPPLPYNEQFF. CDR3 nucleotide sequence: TGCAGTGCCCCCCCCCTTCCCTACAATGAGCAGTTCTTC.

This clonotype was seen at least ten times. V is TRBV14 and J is TRBJ2-5; D is undetermined. The germline gives CDR1 SGHDN, CDR2 FVKESK. The V gene lost 0 bases and the J gene lost 2 bases, with 10 bases spanning the gap. The CDR3 totals 15 residues. CDR3 in DNA: TGTGCCAGCAGCCAAGATCAGAGCAGGCAAGAGACCCAGTACTTC. Translation gives CASSQDQSRQETQYF.

This clonotype has ten or more counts. The rearrangement joins TRBV7-9 to TRBJ1-1, with TRBD1 as a possible D gene (5 bases). The germline V gene encodes CDR1 SEHNR and CDR2 FQNEAQ (reference sequence). This CDR3 has 14 residues. Deletions cut 0 bases from V and 6 bases from J, with 11 bases between. The CDR3 is CASSLATQGSEAFF. The CDR3 coding sequence is TGTGCCAGCAGCTTAGCAACTCAGGGCTCTGAAGCTTTCTTT.

In this sample, this clonotype is medium-sized. The V and J genes are TRBV6-2 or TRBV6-3 and TRBJ2-3, with 12 bases lining up with TRBD1. The J segment lost 13 bases and the V segment lost 8 bases, leaving 4 bases of the junction unmatched. Germline V gene sequence: CDR1 MNHEY, CDR2 SVGEGT. There are 11 residues in the CDR3. The CDR3 sequence: CASRDRGRKYF. The CDR3 DNA reads TGTGCCAGCCGGGACAGGGGGCGGAAGTATTTT.

This chain joins TRBV4-1 and TRBJ2-3, with D maybe TRBD1 (6 bases). From germline, CDR1 is MGHRA and CDR2 YSYEKL. This CDR3 has 18 residues. Trimming shortened V by 1 base and J by 9 bases, and 26 bases separated the two germline ends. The chain's CDR3 is CASSQGWLDSPTISTQYF. Here the CDR3 DNA reads TGCGCCAGCAGCCAAGGATGGTTGGACAGCCCGACTATCAGCACGCAGTATTTT.

This clonotype showed up many times. V and J are TRBV24-1 and TRBJ2-7, with no clear D. The germline CDR1 and CDR2 sequences are KGHDR and SFDVKD. V gave up 8 bases and J gave up 4 bases, with 14 bases separating them. The CDR3 spans 13 residues. The chain's CDR3 is CATILVAVYEQYF. The CDR3 nucleotides are TGTGCCACCATTTTGGTGGCGGTTTACGAGCAGTACTTC.

This clonotype was counted many times. The chain joins TRBV18 to TRBJ2-7; 12 nucleotides align to TRBD2. This CDR3 region has 18 residues. V lost 3 bases to trimming and J lost 0 bases; unmatched junction nucleotides: 9. Per germline, CDR1 KGHSH and CDR2 LQKENI. The CDR3 region has the DNA TGTGCCAGCTCACCCGGGACTAGCGGGTTTCGCAGCTCCTACGAGCAGTACTTC. This translates into CASSPGTSGFRSSYEQYF.